The entry below describes one TCR beta chain. The antigen remains unidentified. This entry comes from a study of T cell responses to AZD1222 COVID-19 vaccine. The repertoire was sequenced with immunoSEQ multiplex PCR; TCRdb's copy has only in-frame clones and lacks some. This sample has about 140,000 clones, with approximately 90% found just once. Study-level results: It was only a handful of AZD1222 recipients who were seropositive at baseline. Females made up more of the donors, who were largely white British, and clonal diversity may have come out too low. In all cases, repertoires were sampled only after the peak T cell response.

Germline loops: CDR1 SGHRS, CDR2 YFSETQ. The ends were cut back, 4 bases at V and 0 bases at J, with 11 bases in the middle. The CDR3 length is 15 residues. The V gene is TRBV5-1, the J gene TRBJ2-1, with D possibly TRBD1 on 6 matching bases. The sequencing used peripheral blood, collected on day 0 of AZD1222 vaccination. This TCR derives from an adult in good health. The CDR3 sequence: CASSQDSNSYNEQFF. As DNA, the CDR3 is TGCGCCAGCAGCCAGGACAGCAACTCCTACAATGAGCAGTTCTTC.